This T cell receptor (beta chain) appears in the sequencing data of a study of cytomegalovirus exposure and HLA in healthy donors. With 5 bases clipped from V and 3 bases from J, the junction kept 8 bases outside the gene matches. Germline V gives CDR1 SGHAT, CDR2 FQNNGV. The CDR3 runs 15 residues. PCR was performed using 60 Vbeta and 13 Jbeta primers. TCRdb keeps only in-frame clones here, not all; method: immunoSEQ multiplex PCR. Among 85,000 to 100,000 clones listed, about nine tenths were seen once. Study-wide results and caveats: Listed as cytomegalovirus-associated were 164 TCR beta chains. Further analysis was carried out later, and it showed several of the most significant clusters appearing linked to common viral pathogens. Most of the CMV-associated TCR beta chains (in a later analysis) appeared to be HLA-restricted.

Concerning this clone itself: Its antigen is currently unknown.

The chain uses TRBV11-2 and TRBJ2-7, with TRBD1 matching over 9 bases. Sequencing was carried out using PBMCs. The receptor comes from a man under 40 in good health and CMV-seropositive. CDR3: CASSHTGTGLYEQYF. The CDR3 bases are TGTGCCAGCAGCCATACCGGGACAGGGCTCTACGAGCAGTACTTC.